This T cell receptor beta chain was obtained from a study of Ad26.COV2.S vaccination and SARS-CoV-2 variants. Points on this clone: Its matching antigen is unknown.

Libraries were prepared by immunoSEQ multiplex PCR; TCRdb keeps only in-frame clonotypes and omits some of them. The table has under 95,000 clones, less than 85% seen once. The V gene's germline CDR1 is LNHDA and CDR2 SQIVND (reference sequence). V shed 7 bases and J shed 6 bases, with 13 bases lying between them. CDR3 length: 13 amino acids. General study points: Researchers reported similar non-spike TCR breadth in vaccine and placebo recipients. Placebo recipients trailed vaccine recipients in spike-specific TCR breadth. Using TCR breadth and depth analyses may have led to underestimated total T cell responses. Once vaccination had occurred, spike-specific CD8+ and CD4+ T cell responses reportedly showed substantial breadth.

The sequenced sample was peripheral blood, obtained after recovery from COVID-19. The chain links TRBV19 to TRBJ2-1; the D gene is possibly TRBD2 (6 bases). The sequence came from a human donor who had recovered from COVID-19. CDR3: CASNPGRTNEQFF. The DNA for the CDR3 is TGTGCCAGTAACCCGGGGAGGACCAATGAGCAGTTCTTC.